In its sample, the clone carrying this TCR beta chain was seen a few times. This sample was taken from a study of regulatory T cells in long-lasting Graves disease. Overall study: Those Graves' patients who were newly diagnosed had been on antithyroid drugs under 3 months.

Assembly of TCR beta libraries relied on iRepertoire HTBI primers together with Arm-PCR of CDR3 regions. Each CDR3 protein is one row after TCRdb ran MiXCR on the multiplex PCR reads. Altogether a few hundred thousand distinct CDR3 sequences are present, approximately 15% being singletons, with the ten largest covering 10%. Time point described: newly diagnosed GD, antithyroid drugs for less than 3 months. The authors made the TCR library using RNA they extracted from PBMCs. The V end was cut by 5 bases, the J end by 4 bases, with 15 bases between. Germline-derived CDR1 and CDR2 are SGHTA and FQGNSA. The CDR3 contains 16 residues. This same sample was also taken into another study, of T cells in Graves' hyperthyroidism and ophthalmopathy. According to that study: The study used the HTBI primer set for a first-round RT-PCR of the TCR CDR3.

Sequencing was performed on peripheral blood mononuclear cells (PBMCs), taken at new diagnosis, from a patient treated with antithyroid drugs. This chain uses TRBV7-2 with TRBJ2-6; D is unclear. The sequence derives from a man aged 30-40 years with Graves disease. This CDR3 reads CASSGRTIPGANVLTF. The CDR3 coding sequence is TGTGCCAGCAGCGGCAGGACGATTCCCGGGGCCAACGTCCTGACTTTC.